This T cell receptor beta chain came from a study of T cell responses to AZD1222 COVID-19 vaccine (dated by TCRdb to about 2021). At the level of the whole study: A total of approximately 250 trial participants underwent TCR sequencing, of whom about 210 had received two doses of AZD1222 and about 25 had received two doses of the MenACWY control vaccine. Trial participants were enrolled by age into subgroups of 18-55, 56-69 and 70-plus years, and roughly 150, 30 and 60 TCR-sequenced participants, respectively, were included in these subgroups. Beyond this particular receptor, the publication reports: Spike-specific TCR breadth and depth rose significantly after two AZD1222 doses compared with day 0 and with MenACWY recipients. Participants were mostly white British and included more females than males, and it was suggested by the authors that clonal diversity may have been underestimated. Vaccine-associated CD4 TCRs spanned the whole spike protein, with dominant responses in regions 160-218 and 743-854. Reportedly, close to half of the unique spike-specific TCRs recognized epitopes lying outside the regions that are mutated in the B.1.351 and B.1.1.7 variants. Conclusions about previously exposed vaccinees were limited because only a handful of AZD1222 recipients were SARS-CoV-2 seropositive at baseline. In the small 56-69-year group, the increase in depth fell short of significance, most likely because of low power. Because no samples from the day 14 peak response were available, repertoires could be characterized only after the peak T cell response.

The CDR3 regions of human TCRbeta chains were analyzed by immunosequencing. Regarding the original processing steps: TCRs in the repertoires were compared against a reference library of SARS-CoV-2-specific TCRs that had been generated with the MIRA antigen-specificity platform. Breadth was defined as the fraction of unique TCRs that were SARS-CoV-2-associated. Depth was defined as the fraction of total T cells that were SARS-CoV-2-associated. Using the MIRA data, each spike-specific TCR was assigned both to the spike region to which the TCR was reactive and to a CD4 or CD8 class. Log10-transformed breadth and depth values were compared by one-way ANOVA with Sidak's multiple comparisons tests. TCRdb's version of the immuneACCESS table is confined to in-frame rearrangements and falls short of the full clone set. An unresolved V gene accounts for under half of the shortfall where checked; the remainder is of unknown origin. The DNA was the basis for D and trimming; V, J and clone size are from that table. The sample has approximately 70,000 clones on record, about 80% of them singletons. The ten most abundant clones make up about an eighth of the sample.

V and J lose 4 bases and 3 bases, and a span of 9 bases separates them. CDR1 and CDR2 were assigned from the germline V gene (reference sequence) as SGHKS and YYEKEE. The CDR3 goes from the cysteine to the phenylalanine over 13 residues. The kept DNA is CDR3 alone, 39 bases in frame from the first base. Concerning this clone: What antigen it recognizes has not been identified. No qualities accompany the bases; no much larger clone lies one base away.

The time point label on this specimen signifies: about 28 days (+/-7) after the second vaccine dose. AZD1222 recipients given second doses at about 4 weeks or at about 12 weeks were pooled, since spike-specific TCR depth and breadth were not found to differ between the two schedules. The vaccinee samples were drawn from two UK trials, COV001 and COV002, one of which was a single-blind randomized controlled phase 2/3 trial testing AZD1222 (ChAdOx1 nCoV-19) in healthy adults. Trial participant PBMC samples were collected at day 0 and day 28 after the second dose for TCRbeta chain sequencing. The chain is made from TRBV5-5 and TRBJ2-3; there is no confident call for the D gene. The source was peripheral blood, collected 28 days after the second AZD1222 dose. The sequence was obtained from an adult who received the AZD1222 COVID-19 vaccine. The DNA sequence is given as TGTGCCAGCAGCGAGGACCCAACAGATACGCAGTATTTT. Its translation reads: CASSEDPTDTQYF.